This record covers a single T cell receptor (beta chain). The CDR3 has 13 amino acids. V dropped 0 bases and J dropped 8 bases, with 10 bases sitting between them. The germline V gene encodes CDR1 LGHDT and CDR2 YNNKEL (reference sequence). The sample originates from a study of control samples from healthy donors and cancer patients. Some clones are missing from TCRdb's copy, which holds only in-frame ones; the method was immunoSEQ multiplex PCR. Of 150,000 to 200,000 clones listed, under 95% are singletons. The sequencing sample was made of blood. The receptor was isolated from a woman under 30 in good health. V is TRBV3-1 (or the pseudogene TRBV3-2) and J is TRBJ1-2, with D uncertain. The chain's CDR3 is CASSQEGRSGYTF. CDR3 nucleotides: TGTGCCAGCAGCCAAGAGGGTAGGAGCGGCTACACCTTC.